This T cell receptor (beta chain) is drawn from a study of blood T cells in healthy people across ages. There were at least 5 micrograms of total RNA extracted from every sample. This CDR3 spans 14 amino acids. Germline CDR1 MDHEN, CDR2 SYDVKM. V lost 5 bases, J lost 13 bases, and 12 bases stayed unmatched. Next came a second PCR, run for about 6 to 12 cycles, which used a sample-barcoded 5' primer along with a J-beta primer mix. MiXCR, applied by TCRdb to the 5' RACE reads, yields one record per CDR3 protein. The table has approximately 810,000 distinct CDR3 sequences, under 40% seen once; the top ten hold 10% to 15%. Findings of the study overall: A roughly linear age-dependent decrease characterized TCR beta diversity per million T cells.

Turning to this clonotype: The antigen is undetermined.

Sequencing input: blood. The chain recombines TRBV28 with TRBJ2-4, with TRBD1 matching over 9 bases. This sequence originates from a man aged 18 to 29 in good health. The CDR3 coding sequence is TGTGCCAGCAGTGTATCGACAGGGGGAAGGGAGCAGTACTTC. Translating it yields CASSVSTGGREQYF.